The TCR beta chain under discussion was sequenced for a study of Graves' ophthalmopathy and Graves' hyperthyroidism. Study in general: At the time of initial diagnosis and before any treatment, peripheral blood was collected.

Beta-chain TCR CDR3 regions were amplified from RNA transcripts. HTBI primers served in a first-round RT-PCR, which a second-round multiplex PCR followed. One entry per CDR3 protein, called by TCRdb with MiXCR from the multiplex PCR reads. Counted here are roughly 400,000 distinct CDR3 sequences, approximately 18% occurring once; the ten biggest clones make up 2.4%. The term stable hyperthyroidism indicated an absence of ophthalmopathy within 18 months of follow-up. Eligible hyperthyroidism cases comprised new diagnoses of under 2 months' duration in individuals aged 18 to 65. The TCR was taken from an adult woman with stable Graves' hyperthyroidism. The sequencing sample was made of peripheral blood.

CDR3 DNA: TGTGCCAGCAGTGCCCGGGGGAACAATCAGCCCCAGCATTTT. This translates into CASSARGNNQPQHF. The chain recombines TRBV6-1 with TRBJ1-5; D is perhaps TRBD1 (5 bases). The V gene's germline CDR1 is MNHNS and CDR2 SASEGT. The CDR3 sequence is 14 residues long. V lost 4 bases to trimming and J lost 3 bases, with 10 bases between them.